This TCR beta chain was found in a study of CD8 T cells in ankylosing spondylitis. Whole-study findings and limits: Disease-linked clones were reportedly significantly enriched in matched ankylosing spondylitis synovial fluid. Seemingly distinctive of ankylosing spondylitis blood was a TCR beta motif formed by eight highly homologous variants.

A single record per CDR3 protein comes from TCRdb applying MiXCR to the 5' RACE reads. The sample contains over 600,000 distinct CDR3 sequences, 19% of which appear only once. The table lists this clonotype with a few counts. The target antigen is unknown. J gave up 2 bases and V 2 bases, and 5 bases lay outside the gene matches. Germline CDR1 SGHRS, CDR2 YFSETQ. The CDR3 has 16 amino acids. This clonotype originated in a male donor with ankylosing spondylitis. The V gene is TRBV5-1, the J gene TRBJ2-2, with 8 bases matching TRBD2. The sequencing sample was made of blood, either unsorted or a sorted T cell fraction (not recorded which). The CDR3 region has the DNA TGCGCCAGCAGCTTAAGCGGGGGCCTCAACACCGGGGAGCTGTTTTTT. Translating gives CASSLSGGLNTGELFF. Complete variable domain (other parts from reference TRBV5-1 and TRBJ2-2): KAGVTQTPRYLIKTRGQQVTLSCSPISGHRSVSWYQQTPGQGLQFLFEYFSETQRNKGNFPGRFSGRQFSNSRSEMNVSTLELGDSALYLCASSLSGGLNTGELFFGEGSRLTVL.